This TCR beta chain was identified in a study of beta chain features in type 1 diabetes listed by TCRdb under 2018. Background for the entire study: Mean age, gender distribution, total cell number and subset yield were not different between patients and healthy donors. Regulatory and stem cell-like memory subsets were obtained from only 8 patients and about eight healthy donors, while naive and central memory subsets were obtained from all 30 or so donors. The study compared TCRB repertoires of sorted circulating CD4+ T cell subsets between recently diagnosed type 1 diabetes patients and matched healthy donors. A total of around 100 million sorted cells were examined across all samples, and RNA yield correlated strongly with the number of cells per subset. Broad study findings and their caveats: Shorter templates might be favored by PCR, yet because patient and control samples were amplified and corrected together, any such skew would affect both groups equally. Naive, central memory and regulatory TCRB repertoires appeared to be more alike among patients than among healthy donors. Sequencing cDNA rather than genomic DNA could over-represent highly expressing activated cells, although activation and CD3 levels did not differ between groups. In all four CD4+ subsets, TCRB CDR3 length was moderately but significantly shorter in type 1 diabetes patients. Patients with type 1 diabetes made fewer insertions and deleted more nucleotides at VDJ recombination sites, implying thymic rearrangement abnormalities. HLA sub-analyses involved small numbers of individuals, so any influence of HLA type on TCRB rearrangement remained unresolved.

As regards this clone: Its antigen is not yet known. Qualities for individual bases were not recorded, and no much larger clone is one base off.

V gives up 5 bases and J gives up 0 bases, and the segment between their germline ends measures 23 bases. CDR1 and CDR2 are drawn from the germline V gene: MDHEN, SYDVKM. The CDR3 numbers 19 residues from cysteine through phenylalanine. The only DNA kept is the CDR3, 57 bases in frame from the first base. A single peripheral blood draw of 90 to 150 mL on average was collected from each donor into heparinised tubes. Using a panel that included CD45RO, CCR7, CD25, CD127, CD95 and CD27, naive, central memory, regulatory and stem cell-like memory CD4+ T cells were sorted on a BD FACSAria II. All sorted populations exceeded 95% purity. PBMCs were separated immediately by Lymphoprep density gradient centrifugation and were stained directly, without being cultured. To minimize batch effects, samples were stained and sorted in pairs, one healthy donor with one patient per experiment. The entire isolated RNA was reverse transcribed using the High Capacity cDNA Reverse Transcription Kit, and thus expressed TCRB transcripts were sequenced. Deep immunoSEQ sequencing was applied to naive, central memory and regulatory T cell samples, giving an average of roughly 3.5 million total reads per sample. After sorted cells were lysed in RLT buffer, RNA was extracted with DNase-treated RNeasy Micro or Mini kits, with the choice depending on cell number. To prevent cross-contamination, every cell subset was processed on its own, while patient and healthy donor samples were processed together. The immunoSEQ multiplex PCR was used to amplify TCRB sequences from cDNA, yielding 87-bp fragments that span the CDR3 region. Sequencing of the amplicons was performed on the Illumina HiSeq platform. The authors processed their data as follows. PCR bias was computationally corrected using synthetic template baselines, reads within Hamming distance 2 were collapsed, and singletons that could not be merged were discarded. Reads were aligned against IMGT so that V, D and J genes, CDR3 length and insertions or deletions at six rearrangement sites could be assigned. Within each subset, clonotype counts were normalized to sorted cell number, and only after that were true diversity and Gini coefficients computed with the tcR R package. The overlap coefficient, calculated on TCRB nucleotide sequences, was used to quantify repertoire sharing. As a proxy for the pre-selection repertoire, out-of-frame TCRB sequences from naive cells were analyzed. The table was pulled from immuneACCESS by TCRdb, which kept in-frame rearrangements only. Such tables lose some clones; where checked, under half of the loss comes from unresolved V genes, and the rest has no known cause. That table is the source of V, J and clone size, and D and trimming were worked out from the DNA. Here the sample has 900,000 or so clones; 15% to 20% occur a single time. The ten largest clones add up to 0.023% of the sample.

Sequenced material: naive CD4+ T cells from blood. Sample cell subset or site, as interpreted from the label and publication: true naive CD4+ T cells. This sequence uses TRBV28 and TRBJ2-1; D gene: possibly TRBD2, on 6 matching bases. This clonotype originated in a woman younger than 35 in good health. The CDR3 here reads CASSPTRSGLSFSYNEQFF. Read as DNA, the sequence is TGTGCCAGCAGTCCCACTCGCAGCGGACTATCTTTCTCCTACAATGAGCAGTTCTTC.